One T cell receptor beta chain is described in this entry. Its antigen is still unknown. No base quality values were provided; no much bigger clone lies one nucleotide off. This specimen comes from a study of cytomegalovirus exposure and HLA in healthy donors (dated by TCRdb to 2015 to 2018). Context from the whole study: According to a later analysis, one platform produced both the 110 or so validation repertoires and the approximately 600 repertoires of the first cohort. The study was designed to test whether signatures of past pathogen exposure could be identified by cataloging public T cell receptors. To predict cytomegalovirus infection status, the study combined high-throughput TCR immunosequencing, statistical association of individual TCRs with disease status, and machine learning. Besides the first cohort of 500 to 700 subjects, a separate validation cohort made up of about 120 different subjects was used. The paper as a whole reports these results and caveats: In a later analysis, TCRs clustered in the first cohort were found to also tend to co-occur in the 100 to 150 validation repertoires, with approximately 95% of cluster scores above 0. While some public TCRs were present in many individuals, most TCR sequences turned up only very rarely across donors. The validation cohort had no HLA typing available for a later analysis, so co-occurrence within that cohort was assessed over all 130 or so repertoires. In vitro tests confirmed that a few of the cytomegalovirus-associated TCR beta chains recognize cytomegalovirus antigens. In both the original and validation cohorts, the classifier was reported to diagnose cytomegalovirus status with high specificity and sensitivity. It was suggested by the authors that the approach could potentially be generalized to other disease states and immunological phenotypes. In the study, around 150 TCR beta chains were listed as associated with cytomegalovirus.

Libraries came from the immunoSEQ multiplex PCR assay. As for the authors' bioinformatics: To diagnose cytomegalovirus status from the catalog of TCR beta chain sequences, a statistical classification framework was built. TCRdb provides this immuneACCESS table in a form limited to in-frame rearrangements. Some clones are lacking; in checked studies, under half of them reflect an unresolved V gene, and why the rest are absent is not known. Clone size and the V and J calls come from that table; the DNA yielded D and trimming. The sample table records about 240,000 clones; approximately 86% of these occur just once. The ten largest clones add up to roughly 1.2% of the sample. For this chain, trimming is 3 bases at the V end and 4 bases at the J end, and the number of junction bases without a gene match is 5. CDR1 and CDR2, per the germline V gene (reference sequence), are GTSNPN and SVGIG. The CDR3 measures 14 amino acids from cysteine to phenylalanine. The retained sequence is limited to the CDR3, 42 bases, with the frame set at the first base.

The donors were included in the validation cohort of roughly 120 subjects, a group kept apart from the approximately 650-subject first cohort. The material sequenced was PBMCs. The sequence came from a woman aged 30 to 39 in good health and CMV-seropositive. The V and J genes are TRBV30 and TRBJ2-2, and TRBD1 aligns with 7 junction nucleotides. The CDR3 is CAWSLGQATGELFF. The sequenced DNA: TGTGCCTGGAGCTTAGGACAGGCCACCGGGGAGCTGTTTTTT.